This T cell receptor beta chain was captured in a study of blood T cell repertoires in COVID-19. About the research overall: Sites in the United States, Italy and Spain provided acute and convalescent COVID-19 samples. T cells, B-cell-depleted T cells, or PBMCs provided the cDNA or gDNA that served as material.

In the authors' workflow: Estimation of nucleated cell counts was performed using reference gene primer amplification. The protocol was immunoSEQ multiplex PCR, while the TCRdb copy is restricted to in-frame clones and leaves out a portion. The V and J calls and clone size come from that table; D and trimming were worked out from the DNA. The sample includes 65,000 to 90,000 clones, 88% of them seen just once. Germline values: CDR1 GTSNPN, CDR2 SVGIG (reference sequence). V lost 3 bases and J lost 0, with 12 bases in between. The CDR3 is 15 amino acids. The material sequenced was peripheral blood. The receptor comes from a human donor in a cohort sampled during active COVID-19. The chain combines TRBV30 with TRBJ1-5, with D possibly matching TRBD1 (6 bases). The CDR3 protein is CAWSAGTNSNQPQHF. The CDR3 bases are TGTGCCTGGAGCGCCGGGACAAATAGCAATCAGCCCCAGCATTTT.